Below, 3 T cell receptor beta chains from the same sample are listed, as sequenced in a study of T cell responses to AZD1222 COVID-19 vaccine. The data were produced by immunoSEQ multiplex PCR, yet TCRdb's version contains in-frame clones alone and is incomplete. The repertoire holds 130,000 or so clones, with 90% to 95% as singletons. Material: peripheral blood, obtained on day 0 of AZD1222 vaccination. The receptors stem from an adult in good health.

The gene calls are TRBV5-6 and TRBJ2-1; TRBD2 matches 16 bases. Unmatched junction bases numbered 5, after V lost 1 base and J lost 7 bases. The CDR3 length is 17 residues. Germline-derived CDR1 and CDR2 are SGHDT and YYEEEE. The CDR3 DNA follows: TGTGCCAGCAGCTTGTCGGGACTAGCGGGAGGGCGGAATGAGCAGTTCTTC. It translates to CASSLSGLAGGRNEQFF.

The chain links TRBV3-1 (or the pseudogene TRBV3-2) to TRBJ2-5, with D possibly being TRBD1 or TRBD2 (5 bases each). The CDR3 is made up of 13 amino acids. V dropped 4 bases and J dropped 5 bases, with 11 bases sitting between them. The germline CDR1 and CDR2 sequences are LGHDT and YNNKEL (reference sequence). Written as DNA, the CDR3 is TGTGCCAGCAGCCCGGACTGGGGCGAGACCCAGTACTTC. This translates into CASSPDWGETQYF.

J is TRBJ2-7 and V is TRBV14; D is undetermined. Trimming pared 1 base from V and 1 base from J, leaving 11 bases between. Per germline, CDR1 SGHDN and CDR2 FVKESK. There are 15 residues in the CDR3. The CDR3 is CASSQGIRLSYEQYF. CDR3 sequence (DNA): TGTGCCAGCAGCCAAGGGATCAGGCTATCCTACGAGCAGTACTTC.